This passage covers 27 T cell receptor beta chains from one sample sequenced in a study of blood T cell repertoires in COVID-19. Only in-frame clones appear in the TCRdb table, and some are missing; sequencing was by immunoSEQ multiplex PCR. The repertoire holds approximately 310,000 clones, with around 84% as singletons. The specimen sequenced was PBMCs or T cells enriched from blood (not recorded which). All receptors derive from a woman between 25 and 40 years old who had been exposed to COVID-19.

V is TRBV3-1 (or the pseudogene TRBV3-2) and J is TRBJ2-1; 10 bases match TRBD2. The V gene end was trimmed by 1 base and the J gene end by 4 bases; junction bases not matched to a gene: 4. The germline gives CDR1 LGHDT, CDR2 YNNKEL (reference sequence). This CDR3 has 16 amino acids. The CDR3: CASSQASAGGYNEQFF. As DNA, the CDR3 is TGTGCCAGCAGCCAAGCTTCAGCGGGAGGGTACAATGAGCAGTTCTTC.

The chain is built from TRBV18 and TRBJ2-2, with 7 bases that match TRBD1. The CDR3 totals 17 residues. Trimming at V came to 3 bases and at J to 1 base, leaving 8 bases not matched to a gene. Germline lookup yields CDR1 KGHSH and CDR2 LQKENI. CDR3 sequence: CASSPNRQGRNTGELFF. The CDR3 nucleotides read TGTGCCAGCTCACCCAACAGACAGGGCAGGAACACCGGGGAGCTGTTTTTT.

The rearrangement uses TRBV5-5 and TRBJ1-4, with TRBD1 identical over 10 bases. The germline V gene encodes CDR1 SGHKS and CDR2 YYEKEE (reference sequence). The CDR3 spans 16 residues. J lost 8 bases, V lost 2 bases, and 9 bases had no gene match. CDR3 region: CASSFGGTGENEKLFF. The CDR3 DNA reads TGTGCCAGCAGCTTCGGGGGGACAGGGGAGAACGAAAAACTGTTTTTT.

This chain connects TRBV15 to TRBJ1-2; TRBD1 matches at 9 bases. The CDR3 sequence is 14 residues long. Trimming removed 6 bases from V and 7 bases from J; junction bases left unmatched: 9. The germline gives CDR1 LNHNV, CDR2 YYDKDF (reference sequence). The CDR3 is CATRPGQGVFGYTF. The CDR3 nucleotides are TGTGCCACCAGACCGGGACAGGGAGTTTTTGGCTACACCTTC.

The gene calls are TRBV5-1 and TRBJ2-1; 12 bases match TRBD2. Looked up from germline, CDR1 is SGHRS and CDR2 is YFSETQ. V shed 0 bases, J shed 7 bases, and the junction held 2 bases outside the gene matches. The CDR3 is made up of 15 amino acids. The CDR3 is CASSLGLAGVNEQFF. The CDR3, as DNA: TGCGCCAGCAGCTTGGGACTAGCGGGAGTTAATGAGCAGTTCTTC.

The chain has TRBV18 and TRBJ2-7; 10 nucleotides agree with TRBD1. The CDR3 is 16 residues long. CDR1 is KGHSH and CDR2 is LQKENI in the germline V gene. The trim removed 0 bases at V and 5 bases at J, leaving 7 bases unmatched. Here the CDR3 reads CASSPPGWTGGNEQYF. For the CDR3, the DNA is TGTGCCAGCTCACCACCGGGATGGACAGGGGGAAACGAGCAGTACTTC.

The V gene is TRBV30, the J gene TRBJ1-6, with TRBD1 matching 12 bases. Trimming took 1 base from V and 4 from J; bases not matched to a gene: 8. This CDR3 has 18 residues. In germline, CDR1 is GTSNPN, CDR2 SVGIG (reference sequence). The DNA for the CDR3 is TGTGCCTGGAGTGAGTTGGGGGGACAGGGGGCATATAATTCACCCCTCCACTTT. This gives the protein CAWSELGGQGAYNSPLHF.

The genes are TRBV7-9 and TRBJ2-7; tentatively, D is TRBD1 (6 bases). Germline V lookup: CDR1 SEHNR, CDR2 FQNEAQ (reference sequence). The CDR3 loop spans 15 amino acids. Between the trimmed V and J ends, which lost 4 bases and 0 bases, there was a span of 13 bases. The DNA for the CDR3 is TGTGCCAGCAGCTCCGGCAGGGGATTCTCCTACGAGCAGTACTTC. Translating it yields CASSSGRGFSYEQYF.

The chain recombines TRBV7-9 with TRBJ2-1; D may be TRBD2 (6 bases). The length of the CDR3 is 13 residues. Trimming removed 4 bases from V and 7 bases from J, with 11 bases in between. Germline values: CDR1 SEHNR, CDR2 FQNEAQ (reference sequence). CDR3: CASSSGLTNEQFF. The CDR3 nucleotides are TGTGCCAGCAGCTCCGGACTAACTAATGAGCAGTTCTTC.

The chain joins TRBV2 to TRBJ2-1; 11 bases are shared with TRBD2. With 7 bases clipped from V and 10 bases from J, the junction kept 9 bases outside the gene matches. The CDR3 extends over 14 amino acids. CDR1 SNHLY and CDR2 FYNNEI come from the germline V gene. CDR3 sequence: CASIGTSGPTEQFF. CDR3 DNA sequence: TGTGCCAGCATCGGGACTAGCGGCCCGACAGAGCAGTTCTTC.

The chain recombines TRBV4-3 with TRBJ1-6; TRBD1 matches at 9 bases. Looked up from germline, CDR1 is LGHNA and CDR2 is YSLEER. CDR3 size: 18 residues. The V and J ends lost 2 bases and 6 bases, in that order; junction bases with no gene match: 11. In DNA, the CDR3 is TGCGCCAGCAGCCAAACCCTAGGTAGGACAGGGGTTAATTCACCCCTCCACTTT. Its protein product is CASSQTLGRTGVNSPLHF.

The V and J genes are TRBV29-1 and TRBJ1-4, with 9 bases that match TRBD1. The germline gives CDR1 SQVTM, CDR2 ANQGSEA. This CDR3 has 14 amino acids. J lost 6 bases, V lost 7 bases, and 9 bases had no gene match. This CDR3 reads CSARPDRGDEKLFF. The CDR3 region has the DNA TGCAGCGCTCGCCCCGACAGGGGGGATGAAAAACTGTTTTTT.

The table lists this clone with a count of one. V and J are TRBV7-2 and TRBJ1-2; no reliable D call. V shed 2 bases and J shed 8 bases, with 15 bases lying between them. Germline V CDR1 and CDR2: SGHTA, FQGNSA. This CDR3 contains 14 residues. The CDR3 sequence: CASSLPGAPRGYTF. The CDR3 nucleotides are TGTGCCAGCAGCTTACCGGGAGCCCCTAGGGGCTACACCTTC.

The chain is built from TRBV5-1 and TRBJ1-1; possibly TRBD1 for D (5 bases). The germline gives CDR1 SGHRS, CDR2 YFSETQ. V was trimmed by 0 bases and J by 0 bases, leaving 9 bases between them. The CDR3 totals 15 residues. The DNA of the CDR3 is TGCGCCAGCAGCTTGGATCCAGGGATGAACACTGAAGCTTTCTTT. Its protein is CASSLDPGMNTEAFF. The full variable domain, in which reference TRBV5-1 and TRBJ1-1 provide the parts outside the CDR3, is KAGVTQTPRYLIKTRGQQVTLSCSPISGHRSVSWYQQTPGQGLQFLFEYFSETQRNKGNFPGRFSGRQFSNSRSEMNVSTLELGDSALYLCASSLDPGMNTEAFFGQGTRLTVV.

CDR3 sequence: CASRGNRGDEQFF. The CDR3 nucleotides are TGTGCCAGCAGAGGAAACCGAGGCGATGAGCAGTTCTTC. The chain uses TRBV25-1 and TRBJ2-1; D remains ambiguous. The V gene lost 6 bases and the J gene lost 8 bases, with 14 bases spanning the gap. From germline, CDR1 is MGHDK and CDR2 SYGVNS. This CDR3 contains 13 residues.

This clone has only a few counts. V is TRBV12-3 or TRBV12-4 and J is TRBJ2-7; maybe TRBD2 (5 bases). The ends were cut back, 4 bases at V and 7 bases at J, with 8 bases in the middle. The CDR3 runs to 11 residues. In nucleotides, the CDR3 is TGTGCCAGCAGTTCCGGGGTTGAGCAGTACTTC. This translates into CASSSGVEQYF.

A single count supports this clone. V usage is TRBV28 and J usage is TRBJ2-7, with D hard to call. Germline V gives CDR1 MDHEN, CDR2 SYDVKM. The ends were cut back, 10 bases at V and 11 bases at J, with 9 bases in the middle. CDR3 length: 8 residues. CDR3 amino acids: CATQEKYF. CDR3 coding DNA: TGTGCCACCCAGGAAAAGTACTTC.

The V gene is TRBV10-1, the J gene TRBJ2-7, with unresolved D. The CDR3 contains 13 residues. Germline CDR1 WNHNN, CDR2 SYGVQD (reference sequence). V lost 8 bases to trimming and J lost 0 bases, with 11 bases between them. The CDR3 DNA reads as TGCGCCAGCGGCGACTCCGACTCCTACGAGCAGTACTTC. It translates to CASGDSDSYEQYF.

The chain links TRBV20-1 to TRBJ1-1; TRBD1 aligns across 8 bases. Per the germline V gene, CDR1 is DFQATT and CDR2 is SNEGSKA (reference sequence). There are 16 residues in the CDR3. Trimming took 3 bases from V and 4 from J; bases not matched to a gene: 13. The DNA of the CDR3 is TGCAGTGCTAGTCTGGGAGACAGGGGTGGGGGCACTGAAGCTTTCTTT. Encoded protein: CSASLGDRGGGTEAFF.

The V gene is TRBV11-2, the J gene TRBJ1-2; 8 nucleotides line up with TRBD1. Germline loops: CDR1 SGHAT, CDR2 FQNNGV. V gave up 5 bases and J gave up 7 bases; unmatched junction bases: 12. The CDR3 length is 15 residues. CDR3 protein: CASSPRIGQGGGYTF. The CDR3, as DNA: TGTGCCAGCAGCCCCCGGATAGGACAGGGAGGTGGCTACACCTTC.

This chain links TRBV7-2 with TRBJ2-3, with 13 nucleotides matching TRBD2. The ends lost 5 bases at V and 0 bases at J; junction bases unmatched: 5. This CDR3 spans 17 amino acids. Germline CDR1 SGHTA, CDR2 FQGNSA. Written as DNA, the CDR3 is TGTGCCAGCAGCCCCCGACTAGCGGGGGGAAGCACAGATACGCAGTATTTT. Protein product: CASSPRLAGGSTDTQYF.

About this clone itself: One junction end does not reproduce the germline sequence, and a read error may be involved. This chain links TRBV10-3 with TRBJ2-7; the match to TRBD2 covers 8 bases. CDR1 is ENHRY, CDR2 SYGVKD, per germline. The CDR3 runs 15 residues. Here the CDR3 reads CAIRESSGPSYEQYF. As DNA, the CDR3 is TGTGCCATCAGGGAGTCTAGCGGGCCCTCCTACGAGCAGTACTTC.

The rearrangement uses TRBV12-3 or TRBV12-4 and TRBJ2-3; no clear D gene. The V end was cut by 7 bases, the J end by 5 bases, with 7 bases between. The CDR3 runs to 11 residues. The CDR3 here is CASKTGDTQYF. The CDR3 bases are TGTGCCAGCAAGACGGGAGATACGCAGTATTTT.

The gene calls are TRBV18 and TRBJ1-2, with D uncertain. This CDR3 is built from 15 residues. V was trimmed by 2 bases and J by 6 bases, leaving 16 bases between them. Germline CDR1 KGHSH, CDR2 LQKENI. The DNA for the CDR3 is TGTGCCAGCTCACCATTGAGGGCCGACTATGATGGCTACACCTTC. Protein sequence: CASSPLRADYDGYTF.

The chain recombines TRBV13 with TRBJ1-6, with D possibly TRBD1 on 6 matching bases. CDR3 length equals 16 residues. Germline CDR1 is PRHDT and CDR2 is FYEKMQ (reference sequence). V dropped 1 base and J dropped 7 bases, with 14 bases sitting between them. CDR3 residues: CASSLASGTLNSPLHF. CDR3 bases: TGTGCCAGCAGCTTAGCCTCCGGGACACTAAATTCACCCCTCCACTTT.

V is TRBV27 and J is TRBJ2-3; D perhaps matches TRBD1 (5 bases). V was cut by 5 bases and J by 6 bases, with 9 bases left in between. The CDR3 consists of 12 residues. CDR1 MNHEY and CDR2 SMNVEV come from the germline V gene (reference sequence). As DNA, the CDR3 is TGTGCCAGCAGTACCAACAGGGATACGCAGTATTTT. Its protein is CASSTNRDTQYF.

This chain joins TRBV19 and TRBJ1-5, with a possible D match to TRBD1 (5 bases). Germline CDR1 is LNHDA and CDR2 is SQIVND (reference sequence). The V end lost 4 bases, the J end lost 7 bases, and 11 bases lay between the germline ends. The CDR3 extends over 13 amino acids. The DNA of the CDR3 is TGTGCCAGTAGTACGGACACCACCCAGCCCCAGCATTTT. Encoded protein: CASSTDTTQPQHF.